Listed below are T cell receptor beta chains from one sample, sequenced in a study of blood T cell repertoires in COVID-19. Generated by immunoSEQ multiplex PCR, the TCRdb table keeps only in-frame clones and is missing some. Of 200,000 to 250,000 clones in the sample, 86% are singletons; the top ten hold 3.5% to 4.5%. The sequenced sample consisted of PBMCs or T cells enriched from blood (not recorded which). Receptors were obtained from a middle-aged woman with acute COVID-19. Both conserved end residues are part of each CDR3. The D gene is left open where the match is weak. Not every row has a clone size; where given, it reads once, few, many or a size class.

>-|TRBJ1-1|-|TRBV19
CASSAPAGVGAEAFF
TGTGCCAGTAGTGCCCCGGCAGGGGTGGGGGCTGAAGCTTTCTTT
>TRBD1|TRBJ1-5|-|TRBV6-5
CASSRGQGASQPQHF
TGTGCCAGCAGTCGGGGACAGGGGGCGAGCCAGCCCCAGCATTTT
>TRBD1|TRBJ1-4|-|TRBV7-9
CASSFKLGTGSTNEKLFF
TGTGCCAGCAGCTTTAAACTTGGGACAGGGTCAACTAATGAAAAACTGTTTTTT
>TRBD1|TRBJ2-7|-|TRBV5-6
CASRDAGTGQYF
TGTGCCAGCAGGGACGCGGGGACAGGGCAGTACTTC
>-|TRBJ1-1|-|TRBV18
CASSETKPEAFF
TGTGCCAGCTCAGAAACGAAGCCTGAAGCTTTCTTT
>TRBD2|TRBJ2-1|-|TRBV9
CASSVGASGGYNEQFF
TGTGCCAGCAGCGTAGGGGCTAGCGGGGGTTACAATGAGCAGTTCTTC
>-|TRBJ1-3|-|TRBV7-2
CASSLESGSGNTIYF
TGTGCCAGCAGCTTAGAAAGCGGCTCTGGAAACACCATATATTTT
>-|TRBJ2-1|few|TRBV7-3
CASSPSPSTKEQFF
TGTGCCAGCAGCCCTAGCCCCAGCACCAAGGAGCAGTTCTTC
>-|TRBJ2-7|-|TRBV7-2
CASSDTFYEQYF
TGTGCCAGCAGCGACACGTTTTACGAGCAGTACTTC
>-|TRBJ2-1|-|TRBV21-1
CASSKETRTGFNEQFF
TGTGCCAGCAGCAAAGAGACCCGGACAGGGTTCAATGAGCAGTTCTTC
>TRBD1|TRBJ1-4|-|TRBV14
CASSPDLQGGKLFF
TGTGCCAGCAGCCCGGACCTACAGGGGGGAAAACTGTTTTTT
>TRBD1|TRBJ1-6|few|TRBV14
CASSQDIGTGGQNSPLHF
TGTGCCAGCAGCCAAGATATCGGGACAGGGGGGCAGAATTCACCCCTCCACTTT
>-|TRBJ1-2|few|TRBV7-9
CASSFDHGTKGGYTF
TGTGCCAGCAGCTTTGACCATGGGACAAAAGGGGGCTACACCTTC
>-|TRBJ1-2|-|TRBV7-9
CASPRDGGADGYTF
TGTGCCAGCCCGCGGGACGGGGGGGCGGATGGCTACACCTTC
>-|TRBJ2-2|-|TRBV30
CAWRMGPSTGELFF
TGTGCCTGGAGAATGGGGCCGAGCACCGGGGAGCTGTTTTTT
>-|TRBJ2-3|-|TRBV9
CASSVRGDTDTQYF
TGTGCCAGCAGCGTGCGGGGAGACACAGATACGCAGTATTTT
>-|TRBJ1-1|-|TRBV4-3
CASSQDRGGGEAFF
TGCGCCAGCAGCCAAGATAGGGGGGGCGGTGAAGCTTTCTTT
>-|TRBJ1-6|-|TRBV4-2
CASSQADGGAPLHF
TGTGCCAGCAGCCAAGCTGACGGAGGCGCGCCCCTCCACTTT
>-|TRBJ2-7|-|TRBV2
CASSEQGSSYEQYF
TGTGCCAGCAGTGAACAGGGGAGTTCCTACGAGCAGTACTTC
>TRBD1|TRBJ2-1|-|TRBV15
CATSIRDRGNEQFF
TGTGCCACCAGCATCCGGGACAGGGGCAATGAGCAGTTCTTC
>TRBD1|TRBJ2-2|-|TRBV5-1
CASSLGQGAAGELFF
TGCGCCAGCAGCTTGGGACAGGGGGCGGCCGGGGAGCTGTTTTTT
>-|TRBJ1-1|-|TRBV27
CASSLRAATSGNTEAFF
TGTGCCAGCAGTTTGAGGGCAGCCACTTCGGGGAACACTGAAGCTTTCTTT
>TRBD1|TRBJ1-1|-|TRBV5-6
CASSLRQGHAAEAFF
TGTGCCAGCAGCCTCCGACAGGGACATGCGGCTGAAGCTTTCTTT
>TRBD1|TRBJ2-3|-|TRBV6-5
CASSYGQGPTDTQYF
TGTGCCAGCAGTTACGGACAGGGGCCCACAGATACGCAGTATTTT
>-|TRBJ2-6|-|TRBV19
CATRSSWANVLTF
TGTGCCACCCGGAGCTCCTGGGCCAACGTCCTGACTTTC
>TRBD1|TRBJ1-4|-|TRBV15
CATQQGTNEKLFF
TGTGCCACCCAACAGGGGACTAATGAAAAACTGTTTTTT
>TRBD2|TRBJ2-3|-|TRBV5-1
CASSGGLGTSTDTQYF
TGCGCCAGCAGCGGGGGACTAGGGACTAGCACAGATACGCAGTATTTT
>TRBD1|TRBJ1-1|few|TRBV5-1
CASTLLNGQGTLRSTEAFF
TGCGCCAGCACCCTACTAAACGGACAGGGGACCTTAAGGAGCACTGAAGCTTTCTTT
>TRBD1|TRBJ1-1|-|TRBV7-9
CASSLVGQGGTEAFF
TGTGCCAGCAGCTTAGTGGGACAGGGGGGGACTGAAGCTTTCTTT
>-|TRBJ1-3|-|TRBV19
CASSQGNSGNTIYF
TGTGCCAGTAGTCAGGGTAACTCTGGAAACACCATATATTTT
>-|TRBJ1-5|-|TRBV7-2
CASSLAGGNSNQPQHF
TGTGCCAGCAGCTTAGCTGGAGGGAATAGCAATCAGCCCCAGCATTTT
>-|TRBJ2-6|once|TRBV6-5
CASSYSVRAGANVLTF
TGTGCCAGCAGTTACTCGGTTAGAGCTGGGGCCAACGTCCTGACTTTC